Below are 5 T cell receptor beta chains sequenced from a single sample in a study of blood T cell repertoires in COVID-19 (TCRdb year 2020). Receptor amplification or capture employed the immunoSEQ multiplex PCR assay. Drawn from immuneACCESS, this table holds only the in-frame rearrangements with V and J called that TCRdb kept. Clones are partly lost; checked studies trace under half to an unresolved V gene and leave the rest unexplained. This sample is represented by 130,000 to 150,000 clones; around 86% of them were singletons. About 11% of the sample comes from the top ten. The sequencing sample was made of PBMCs or T cells enriched from blood (not recorded which). The source is a man aged 55 to 70 who had recovered from COVID-19.

V gene TRBV19 combines with J gene TRBJ2-3, with D hard to call. This CDR3 spans 14 amino acids. V dropped 3 bases and J dropped 6 bases, with 13 bases sitting between them. In germline, CDR1 is LNHDA, CDR2 SQIVND (reference sequence). The chain's CDR3 is CASSISLARDTQYF. The CDR3 DNA reads as TGTGCCAGTAGTATCTCATTAGCAAGGGATACGCAGTATTTT.

V usage is TRBV19 and J usage is TRBJ1-2; D is ambiguous. This CDR3 has 15 amino acids. The germline V gene has CDR1 LNHDA and CDR2 SQIVND (reference sequence). V dropped 7 bases and J dropped 0 bases, with 15 bases sitting between them. The DNA of the CDR3 is TGTGCCAGTACCCCTGGGGAGTATCCTAACTATGGCTACACCTTC. Encoded protein: CASTPGEYPNYGYTF. The variable domain in full, completed from reference TRBV19 and TRBJ1-2, reads DGGITQSPKYLFRKEGQNVTLSCEQNLNHDAMYWYRQDPGQGLRLIYYSQIVNDFQKGDIAEGYSVSREKKESFPLTVTSAQKNPTAFYLCASTPGEYPNYGYTFGSGTRLTVV.

The V call is TRBV2, the J call TRBJ2-1; 8 positions agree with TRBD2. Germline V gives CDR1 SNHLY, CDR2 FYNNEI. The CDR3 totals 17 residues. The V gene end was trimmed by 3 bases and the J gene end by 0 bases; junction bases not matched to a gene: 7. The CDR3 spells CASSDIPGGGSYNEQFF. DNA for the CDR3: TGTGCCAGCAGTGACATCCCGGGGGGGGGCTCCTACAATGAGCAGTTCTTC.

The V call is TRBV10-3, the J call TRBJ1-4; no clear D gene. The CDR3 contains 15 residues. V was trimmed by 10 bases and J by 0 bases, leaving 15 bases between them. Per the germline V gene, CDR1 is ENHRY and CDR2 is SYGVKD. CDR3 residues: CATRGKGTTNEKLFF. CDR3 coding DNA: TGTGCCACCCGGGGAAAAGGTACAACTAATGAAAAACTGTTTTTT.

The rearrangement joins TRBV7-3 to TRBJ2-5, with 7 bases fitting TRBD2. The CDR3 contains 15 residues. The V and J ends lost 2 bases and 5 bases, in that order; junction bases with no gene match: 8. Per germline, CDR1 SGHTA and CDR2 FQGTGA. DNA for the CDR3: TGTGCCAGCAGCTTACGGGCGGGAGCTGCGGAGACCCAGTACTTC. This gives the protein CASSLRAGAAETQYF.